This is a list of T cell receptor beta chains from one sample in a study of T cell responses to AZD1222 COVID-19 vaccine. Sequencing used immunoSEQ multiplex PCR; TCRdb keeps in-frame clones, though not all of them. Of tens of thousands of clones in the sample, more than 75% were seen once. The sample was peripheral blood, taken on day 0 of MenACWY control vaccination. The source of these receptors is an adult in good health. Each CDR3 is given with its conserved first and last residue. D genes are given only for firm matches. Not every row has a clone size; where given, it reads once, few, many or a size class.

clone_size: once; v_call: TRBV19; j_call: TRBJ1-5; d_call: -; cdr3_aa: CASRTTGTRNQPQHF; cdr3_nt: TGTGCCAGTAGGACAACCGGGACCCGAAATCAGCCCCAGCATTTT
clone_size: -; v_call: TRBV9; j_call: TRBJ2-3; d_call: -; cdr3_aa: CASSVWTAQSTDTQYF; cdr3_nt: TGTGCCAGCAGCGTATGGACAGCTCAGAGCACAGATACGCAGTATTTT
clone_size: -; v_call: TRBV19; j_call: TRBJ1-2; d_call: -; cdr3_aa: CASKPGTANYGYTF; cdr3_nt: TGTGCCAGTAAACCCGGGACGGCGAACTATGGCTACACCTTC
clone_size: -; v_call: TRBV19; j_call: TRBJ2-7; d_call: TRBD2; cdr3_aa: CASSRDYLREQYF; cdr3_nt: TGTGCCAGTAGCCGGGACTACCTACGGGAGCAGTACTTC
clone_size: few; v_call: TRBV28; j_call: TRBJ2-7; d_call: TRBD2; cdr3_aa: CASSLTTPAGDERSEQYF; cdr3_nt: TGTGCCAGCAGTTTAACGACCCCAGCGGGAGATGAAAGGTCCGAGCAGTACTTC
clone_size: -; v_call: TRBV5-4; j_call: TRBJ2-1; d_call: -; cdr3_aa: CASSLLTGPNEQFF; cdr3_nt: TGTGCCAGCAGCTTGTTAACAGGGCCTAATGAGCAGTTCTTC
clone_size: -; v_call: TRBV10-3; j_call: TRBJ2-3; d_call: -; cdr3_aa: CAIRNGEFEDTQYF; cdr3_nt: TGTGCCATCAGAAATGGGGAATTTGAGGATACGCAGTATTTT
clone_size: -; v_call: TRBV28; j_call: TRBJ1-5; d_call: -; cdr3_aa: CASSFETSPSNQPQHF; cdr3_nt: TGTGCCAGCAGTTTTGAGACATCACCGTCCAATCAGCCCCAGCATTTT
clone_size: -; v_call: TRBV4-3; j_call: TRBJ1-6; d_call: -; cdr3_aa: CASSQDLSWRPLHF; cdr3_nt: TGCGCCAGCAGCCAAGATCTCTCATGGCGACCCCTCCACTTT
clone_size: -; v_call: TRBV5-1; j_call: TRBJ1-6; d_call: -; cdr3_aa: CASSLGADNSPLHF; cdr3_nt: TGCGCCAGCAGCTTAGGGGCAGATAATTCACCCCTCCACTTT
clone_size: once; v_call: TRBV27; j_call: TRBJ1-2; d_call: TRBD1; cdr3_aa: CASSSGQGAYGYTF; cdr3_nt: TGTGCCAGCAGTTCTGGACAGGGGGCCTATGGCTACACCTTC
clone_size: -; v_call: TRBV7-2; j_call: TRBJ1-3; d_call: -; cdr3_aa: CASSFYRVSGNTIYF; cdr3_nt: TGTGCCAGCAGCTTCTACAGGGTCTCCGGAAACACCATATATTTT
clone_size: -; v_call: TRBV6-5; j_call: TRBJ1-2; d_call: -; cdr3_aa: CASRTGSGYTF; cdr3_nt: TGTGCCAGCCGAACGGGTAGTGGCTACACCTTC
clone_size: -; v_call: TRBV18; j_call: TRBJ2-5; d_call: TRBD2; cdr3_aa: CASSPRLAQETQYF; cdr3_nt: TGTGCCAGCTCACCCAGACTAGCCCAAGAGACCCAGTACTTC
clone_size: -; v_call: TRBV6-5; j_call: TRBJ1-2; d_call: -; cdr3_aa: CASRTSRTAYGYTF; cdr3_nt: TGTGCCAGCAGGACCTCGAGGACAGCATATGGCTACACCTTC
clone_size: -; v_call: TRBV6-5; j_call: TRBJ1-2; d_call: -; cdr3_aa: CASSYSAADYGYTF; cdr3_nt: TGTGCCAGCAGTTACTCGGCGGCAGACTATGGCTACACCTTC
clone_size: -; v_call: TRBV10-1; j_call: TRBJ2-3; d_call: -; cdr3_aa: CASSYSTDTQYF; cdr3_nt: TGCGCCAGCAGTTATAGCACAGATACGCAGTATTTT
clone_size: -; v_call: TRBV5-5; j_call: TRBJ1-3; d_call: -; cdr3_aa: CASSLTPGSSGNTIYF; cdr3_nt: TGTGCCAGCAGCTTAACCCCCGGGTCCTCTGGAAACACCATATATTTT
clone_size: -; v_call: TRBV10-1; j_call: TRBJ2-7; d_call: TRBD1; cdr3_aa: CASSESGTGEASGEQYF; cdr3_nt: TGCGCCAGCAGTGAGTCCGGGACAGGGGAGGCTTCGGGGGAGCAGTACTTC
clone_size: -; v_call: TRBV29-1; j_call: TRBJ1-3; d_call: -; cdr3_aa: CSVLGSGNTIYF; cdr3_nt: TGCAGCGTTTTGGGCTCTGGAAACACCATATATTTT
clone_size: -; v_call: TRBV19; j_call: TRBJ2-1; d_call: TRBD1; cdr3_aa: CASSISGQDHNEQFF; cdr3_nt: TGTGCCAGTAGTATATCGGGACAGGACCACAATGAGCAGTTCTTC
clone_size: -; v_call: TRBV6-5; j_call: TRBJ1-2; d_call: -; cdr3_aa: CASSYSTTNYGYTF; cdr3_nt: TGTGCCAGCAGTTACTCCACAACCAACTATGGCTACACCTTC
clone_size: -; v_call: TRBV7-2; j_call: TRBJ1-2; d_call: -; cdr3_aa: CASSLVVRNYGYTF; cdr3_nt: TGTGCCAGCAGCTTAGTCGTCAGAAACTATGGCTACACCTTC
clone_size: -; v_call: TRBV6-5; j_call: TRBJ2-3; d_call: -; cdr3_aa: CATGALSTDTQYF; cdr3_nt: TGTGCCACTGGGGCCCTTAGCACAGATACGCAGTATTTT
clone_size: -; v_call: TRBV10-3; j_call: TRBJ2-7; d_call: TRBD1; cdr3_aa: CATHRDRSSYEQYF; cdr3_nt: TGTGCCACACACCGGGACAGGAGCTCCTACGAGCAGTACTTC
clone_size: -; v_call: TRBV6-2/TRBV6-3; j_call: TRBJ2-3; d_call: TRBD2; cdr3_aa: CASSYLLAASTDTQYF; cdr3_nt: TGTGCCAGCAGTTACCTACTAGCGGCTAGCACAGATACGCAGTATTTT
clone_size: -; v_call: TRBV19; j_call: TRBJ2-3; d_call: -; cdr3_aa: CASSQAARGTDTQYF; cdr3_nt: TGTGCCAGTAGTCAGGCGGCCAGGGGCACAGATACGCAGTATTTT
clone_size: -; v_call: TRBV7-8; j_call: TRBJ2-2; d_call: TRBD2; cdr3_aa: CASSLRRGGLNTGELFF; cdr3_nt: TGTGCCAGCAGCTTACGACGCGGGGGGCTTAACACCGGGGAGCTGTTTTTT
clone_size: -; v_call: TRBV28; j_call: TRBJ1-5; d_call: -; cdr3_aa: CASSSQGQPQHF; cdr3_nt: TGTGCCAGCAGTTCCCAGGGTCAGCCCCAGCATTTT
clone_size: -; v_call: TRBV12-5; j_call: TRBJ2-3; d_call: -; cdr3_aa: CASGLGGTDTQYF; cdr3_nt: TGTGCTAGTGGTTTGGGAGGGACAGATACGCAGTATTTT
clone_size: -; v_call: TRBV7-8; j_call: TRBJ2-7; d_call: TRBD1; cdr3_aa: CASSWTGEEYEQYF; cdr3_nt: TGTGCCAGCAGCTGGACAGGGGAAGAGTACGAGCAGTACTTC
clone_size: -; v_call: TRBV11-2; j_call: TRBJ2-7; d_call: -; cdr3_aa: CASSPWSVQTYEQYF; cdr3_nt: TGTGCCAGCAGCCCTTGGTCAGTCCAAACCTACGAGCAGTACTTC
clone_size: -; v_call: TRBV7-9; j_call: TRBJ2-7; d_call: -; cdr3_aa: CASSSWQSSEQYF; cdr3_nt: TGTGCCAGCAGCTCGTGGCAGTCGAGCGAGCAGTACTTC
clone_size: -; v_call: TRBV19; j_call: TRBJ1-2; d_call: -; cdr3_aa: CASSLDSGYTF; cdr3_nt: TGTGCCAGTAGTTTGGACAGCGGCTACACCTTC
clone_size: -; v_call: TRBV6-4; j_call: TRBJ2-1; d_call: -; cdr3_aa: CASSDSGTAGHDEQFF; cdr3_nt: TGTGCCAGCAGTGACTCTGGGACAGCGGGACACGATGAGCAGTTCTTC
clone_size: few; v_call: TRBV28; j_call: TRBJ2-7; d_call: -; cdr3_aa: CASSRTTGFSYEQYF; cdr3_nt: TGTGCCAGCAGCCGTACGACAGGTTTCTCCTACGAGCAGTACTTC
clone_size: -; v_call: TRBV10-2; j_call: TRBJ1-1; d_call: -; cdr3_aa: CASSPPPGTGTEAFF; cdr3_nt: TGCGCCAGCAGTCCCCCGCCAGGGACGGGAACTGAAGCTTTCTTT